The next 12 T cell receptor beta chains were all read from a single sample in a study of shared clonotypes between healthy human individuals. Generated by immunoSEQ multiplex PCR, the TCRdb table keeps only in-frame clones and is missing some. The table lists some 95,000 clones, 60% to 75% of them singletons. The sequenced material came from memory CD8+ T cells sorted from blood. Subset given: CD45RO+ cells pooled with CCR7-negative TemRA cells. These receptors all stem from a man in his thirties or forties in good health.

The chain joins TRBV10-3 to TRBJ1-3; maybe TRBD1 (6 bases). The V end lost 2 bases, the J end lost 1 base, and 6 bases lay between the germline ends. CDR3 size: 14 residues. Germline CDR1 is ENHRY and CDR2 is SYGVKD. CDR3 protein: CAISETGSGNTIYF. CDR3 coding DNA: TGTGCCATCAGTGAGACAGGGTCTGGAAACACCATATATTTT.

The sample holds a few counts of this clone. The chain carries TRBV4-2 and TRBJ2-7; 9 nucleotides match TRBD2. The CDR3 sequence is 15 residues long. CDR1 and CDR2 from the germline V gene are LGHNA and YNFKEQ. V dropped 0 bases and J dropped 4; count of bases not matched to a gene: 4. The CDR3 is CASSQDASGEYEQYF. The DNA for the CDR3 is TGTGCCAGCAGCCAAGATGCTAGCGGGGAGTACGAGCAGTACTTC.

The sample holds many counts of this clone. This CDR3 is CASSLLTGADEQYF. CDR3 DNA sequence: TGTGCCAGCAGCTTATTAACGGGTGCAGACGAGCAGTACTTC. The V call is TRBV11-1, the J call TRBJ2-7; D ambiguous. The CDR3 runs 14 residues. V lost 2 bases and J lost 5, with 13 bases in between. Per the germline V gene, CDR1 is SGHAT and CDR2 is FQDESV (reference sequence).

This clone was seen a handful of times. The chain has TRBV29-1 and TRBJ2-7; 8 bases align to TRBD1. The CDR3 totals 14 residues. After removal of 0 bases from V and 5 bases from J, the junction contained 6 bases not matched to a gene. Germline V gene sequence: CDR1 SQVTM, CDR2 ANQGSEA. The CDR3, as DNA: TGCAGCGTTGAAGAGGCGGACAGGGCCCACGAGCAGTACTTC. Translation: CSVEEADRAHEQYF.

The genes are TRBV7-9 and TRBJ2-7; 7 nucleotides align to TRBD2. The junction had 11 bases not matched to a gene; V was cut back by 3 bases and J by 3 bases. Germline V gene data show CDR1 as SEHNR and CDR2 as FQNEAQ (reference sequence). The length of the CDR3 is 16 residues. The DNA of the CDR3 is TGTGCCAGCAGCTTGACCTCTGCGGGAGCTTTCTACGAGCAGTACTTC. It specifies CASSLTSAGAFYEQYF.

V gene TRBV5-6 combines with J gene TRBJ1-1, with 7 bases aligning to TRBD1. CDR3 length equals 12 residues. From germline, CDR1 is SGHDT and CDR2 YYEEEE. J was trimmed by 7 bases and V by 3 bases; bases with no gene match: 3. The CDR3 sequence: CASSSDRIEAFF. CDR3 in DNA: TGTGCCAGCAGCTCGGACAGGATTGAAGCTTTCTTT. The full variable domain, rest sourced from reference TRBV5-6 and TRBJ1-1, is DAGVTQSPTHLIKTRGQQVTLRCSPKSGHDTVSWYQQALGQGPQFIFQYYEEEERQRGNFPDRFSGHQFPNYSSELNVNALLLGDSALYLCASSSDRIEAFFGQGTRLTVV.

This chain connects TRBV7-2 to TRBJ2-1; possibly TRBD1 for D (6 bases). Trimming cost V 0 bases and J 3 bases, with 9 bases left between them. Germline CDR1 SGHTA, CDR2 FQGNSA. The CDR3 length is 15 residues. CDR3: CASSLAGANYNEQFF. DNA of the CDR3: TGTGCCAGCAGCTTAGCGGGGGCCAACTACAATGAGCAGTTCTTC.

The CDR3 nucleotides read TGCGCCAGCAGCTTGGCCCTAAGGGCAGGGTTCGCCTACGAGCAGTACTTC. Translating it yields CASSLALRAGFAYEQYF. V gene TRBV5-1 combines with J gene TRBJ2-7; TRBD1 is a possible D gene (5 bases). Germline V gives CDR1 SGHRS, CDR2 YFSETQ. Trimming took 0 bases from V and 2 from J, leaving 18 bases between them. The CDR3 length is 17 residues.

This clone was counted ten times or more. The chain employs TRBV10-3 and TRBJ2-7; D gene uncertain. The CDR3 has 12 amino acids. Germline CDR1 reads ENHRY; CDR2 reads SYGVKD. Trimming removed 3 bases at V and 4 bases at J, with 7 bases between. In nucleotides, the CDR3 is TGTGCCATCAGTGACGCAGGATACGAGCAGTACTTC. Translation: CAISDAGYEQYF.

The chain combines TRBV6-4 with TRBJ2-1; 7 positions match TRBD2. The CDR3 is made up of 13 amino acids. V lost 0 bases to trimming and J lost 9 bases; unmatched junction nucleotides: 2. Looked up from germline, CDR1 is MRHNA and CDR2 is SNTAGT. The CDR3: CASSDSGEGEQFF. CDR3 nucleotide sequence: TGTGCCAGCAGTGACTCGGGGGAGGGTGAGCAGTTCTTC.

V gene TRBV7-8 combines with J gene TRBJ2-1; the match to TRBD2 covers 8 bases. With 4 bases clipped from V and 9 bases from J, the junction kept 14 bases outside the gene matches. Looked up from germline, CDR1 is SGHVS and CDR2 is FQNEAQ. The length of the CDR3 is 16 residues. The CDR3 nucleotides are TGTGCCAGCAGCTCCATAGGGACTAGTAGTTCGGCTGAGCAGTTCTTC. It is translated as CASSSIGTSSSAEQFF.

The chain joins TRBV5-4 to TRBJ2-7; the D is unclear. Germline assignment: CDR1 SGHNT and CDR2 YYREEE (reference sequence). This CDR3 spans 14 amino acids. Trimming cost V 4 bases and J 3 bases, with 14 bases left between them. CDR3: CASSPESRDYEQYF. CDR3 nucleotides: TGTGCCAGCAGCCCCGAGTCAAGGGACTACGAGCAGTACTTC.